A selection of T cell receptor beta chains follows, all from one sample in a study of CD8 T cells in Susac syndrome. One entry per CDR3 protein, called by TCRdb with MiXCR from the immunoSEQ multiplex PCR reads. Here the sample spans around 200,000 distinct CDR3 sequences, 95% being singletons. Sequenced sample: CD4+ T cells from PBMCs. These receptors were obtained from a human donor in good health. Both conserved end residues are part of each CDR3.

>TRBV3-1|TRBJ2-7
CASSLRVTSGGAFPYEQYF
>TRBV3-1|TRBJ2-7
CASSAHGGYSYEQYF
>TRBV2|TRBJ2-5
CASSEGRLGDKQETQYF
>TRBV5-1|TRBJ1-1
CASSLGGQDTEAFF
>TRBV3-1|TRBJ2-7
CASRLSGGSYEQYF
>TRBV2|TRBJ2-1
CASSLGQGAGGQQFF
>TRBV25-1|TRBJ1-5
CASSAYRAGQPQHF
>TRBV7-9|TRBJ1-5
CASSLDGNDQPQHF
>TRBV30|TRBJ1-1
CAWSTVNTEAFF
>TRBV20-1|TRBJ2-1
CSARGTSGGNEQFF
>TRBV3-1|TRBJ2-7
CASSFSGTPDEQYF
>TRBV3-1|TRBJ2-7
CASSPSVREQYF
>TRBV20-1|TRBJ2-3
CSARLASGRVDTQYF
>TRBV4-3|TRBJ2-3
CASSPSGIRADTQYF
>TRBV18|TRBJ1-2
CASSRDRETYGYTF
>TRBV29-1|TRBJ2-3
CSHGRDRTDTQYF
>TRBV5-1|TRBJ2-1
CASSSEGSYNEQFF
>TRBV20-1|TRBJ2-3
CSATLAGGPGDTQYF
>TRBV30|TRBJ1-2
CAWIRGAGGYTF
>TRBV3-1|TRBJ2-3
CASSQDADTQYF
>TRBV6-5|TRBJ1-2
CASRQTGLGYTF
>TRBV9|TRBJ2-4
CASSVGDGSKNIQYF
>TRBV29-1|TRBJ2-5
CSVEPRWNQETQYF
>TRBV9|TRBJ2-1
CASSVISGNEQFF